This entry lists 21 T cell receptor beta chains sequenced from one sample in a study of tumor-infiltrating lymphocytes in oesophageal squamous cell carcinoma (dated by TCRdb to the mid-2010s). To prepare the library, PCR was applied. Sequencing was performed on an Illumina HiSeq 2000. Through fastp at Q25 and MiXCR, TCRdb rebuilt clones from the public reads, retaining in-frame beta chains. Identical CDR3 proteins give one entry, which carries the most common genes and DNA. The sample table contains fewer than 25,000 distinct CDR3 sequences; only one count was recorded for roughly 32% of them. Clones ranked in the top ten supply about 20% of the sample. The specimen sequenced was esophageal tumor tissue. These receptors were obtained from a female donor with esophageal squamous cell carcinoma.

In its sample, this clonotype was seen many times. The chain's CDR3 is CASSNSDRGLADTQYF. The CDR3 region has the DNA TGCGCCAGCTCGAATTCGGACAGGGGGCTGGCAGATACGCAGTATTTT. This rearrangement joins TRBV5-1 to TRBJ2-3; 11 nucleotides line up with TRBD1. The CDR3 runs 16 residues. V was clipped by 7 bases and J by 4 bases; unmatched bases: 11. Germline loops: CDR1 SGHRS, CDR2 YFSETQ.

The sample holds a few counts of this clonotype. The J gene is TRBJ2-7, the V gene TRBV15; no definite D call. CDR1 LNHNV and CDR2 YYDKDF come from the germline V gene (reference sequence). This CDR3 region has 16 residues. V lost 0 bases to trimming and J lost 0 bases, with 12 bases between them. The CDR3 reads CATSRDKTVSSYEQYF. For the CDR3, the DNA is TGTGCCACCAGCAGAGACAAGACTGTTAGCTCCTACGAGCAGTACTTC.

This clonotype has more than one count but fewer than ten. V gene TRBV11-2 combines with J gene TRBJ2-1; 8 bases map to TRBD2. V shed 5 bases and J 3 bases; nucleotides not matched to a gene: 9. Germline V gene lookup returns CDR1 SGHAT and CDR2 FQNNGV. CDR3 length: 16 amino acids. The CDR3 DNA reads as TGTGCCAGCAGCCGGCGGGGGAGCGGGGGCTACAATGAGCAGTTCTTC. Its translation: CASSRRGSGGYNEQFF.

This clonotype was detected ten times or more. V is TRBV14 and J is TRBJ2-7, with 7 bases matching TRBD1. After removal of 4 bases from V and 4 bases from J, the junction contained 7 bases not matched to a gene. This CDR3 has 14 amino acids. CDR1 and CDR2 (germline): SGHDN, FVKESK. CDR3 loop: CASSLMTGTYEQYF. The CDR3 DNA reads TGTGCCAGCAGCCTCATGACAGGGACGTACGAGCAGTACTTC.

This clonotype appeared many times. V gene TRBV28 combines with J gene TRBJ2-7; possible D gene TRBD2, 7 bases. Germline values: CDR1 MDHEN, CDR2 SYDVKM. The CDR3 is 14 residues long. The V and J ends lost 7 bases and 6 bases respectively, with 19 bases between them. CDR3: CASTQGGEAREQYF. The CDR3 DNA is TGTGCCAGCACCCAAGGGGGGGAGGCCCGCGAGCAGTACTTC.

This clonotype came up a few times. This may stem from a read error, because a much larger clone lies one nucleotide away. The V call is TRBV24-1, the J call TRBJ2-5; D is unclear. Trimming stripped 2 bases from V and 11 bases from J, with 26 bases between. The CDR3 has 17 amino acids. CDR1 is KGHDR, CDR2 SFDVKD, per germline. CDR3 nucleotides: TGTGCCACCAGTGATTCCACCACCCCCAGAGTTGGGCCTGAGCAGTACTTC. Translation gives CATSDSTTPRVGPEQYF.

The chain has TRBV7-6 and TRBJ2-1; possibly TRBD1 for D (6 bases). The assigned J gene may be wrong: the sequence end matches TRBJ2-6 better. CDR1 is SGHVS, CDR2 FNYEAQ, per germline. The CDR3 loop spans 18 amino acids. The CDR3 spells CASSPQGAPGAGANVLTF. As DNA, the CDR3 is TGTGCCAGCAGCCCCCAAGGAGCCCCAGGGGCTGGGGCCAACGTCCTGACTTTC.

In its sample, this clonotype was seen many times. This chain joins TRBV5-1 and TRBJ2-7; TRBD1 aligns across 10 bases. The CDR3 is 14 amino acids. CDR1 and CDR2 from the germline V gene are SGHRS and YFSETQ. With V trimmed by 5 bases and J by 2 bases, 4 bases remained unmatched. This CDR3 reads CASSLGQGAYEQYF. The CDR3 region has the DNA TGCGCCAGCAGTTTAGGACAGGGGGCCTACGAGCAGTACTTC.

With regard to this clonotype: A much larger clone differs by one base, so this may be a read error. This rearrangement joins TRBV2 to TRBJ2-3; D unresolved. The better agreement between TRBJ2-7 and the DNA end casts doubt on the J call. CDR3 length: 13 amino acids. Germline V gives CDR1 SNHLY, CDR2 FYNNEI. Here the CDR3 reads CASSERSTSEQYF. As DNA, the CDR3 is TGTGCCAGCAGTGAAAGGTCTACCAGTGAGCAGTACTTC.

The table lists this clonotype with many counts. J is TRBJ1-3 and V is TRBV6-1; no clear D gene. The CDR3 is 17 residues long. The V gene lost 5 bases and the J gene lost 4 bases, with 21 bases spanning the gap. The germline V gene has CDR1 MNHNS and CDR2 SASEGT. The CDR3 DNA reads TGTGCCAGCAGTCTCACGGGGATCGTAGGTGCCGGAAACACCATATATTTT. It encodes CASSLTGIVGAGNTIYF.

Many counts were recorded for this clonotype. Just one base apart from a much larger clone, this may be a read error. CDR3 coding DNA: TGTGCCAGCAGTTCTAAGAGAGGTAACGAGCAGTTCTTC. It specifies CASSSKRGNEQFF. This chain joins TRBV12-3 or TRBV12-4 and TRBJ2-1; no clear D. This CDR3 region has 13 residues. V was clipped by 4 bases and J by 10 bases, with 14 bases between them.

This clonotype was detected many times. This rearrangement joins TRBV5-1 to TRBJ2-5, with D possibly being TRBD1 (5 bases). Germline loops: CDR1 SGHRS, CDR2 YFSETQ. Trimming took 2 bases from V and 5 from J, leaving 10 bases between them. The CDR3 runs to 13 residues. This CDR3 is CASSLMGLETQYF. In nucleotides, the CDR3 is TGCGCCAGCAGCTTAATGGGGCTGGAGACCCAGTACTTC. The full variable domain, rest sourced from reference TRBV5-1 and TRBJ2-5, is KAGVTQTPRYLIKTRGQQVTLSCSPISGHRSVSWYQQTPGQGLQFLFEYFSETQRNKGNFPGRFSGRQFSNSRSEMNVSTLELGDSALYLCASSLMGLETQYFGPGTRLLVL.

This clonotype was counted between two and nine times. The chain carries TRBV19 and TRBJ1-4; 7 nucleotides match TRBD1. The junction had 5 bases not matched to a gene; V was cut back by 5 bases and J by 8 bases. The CDR3 extends over 13 amino acids. CDR1 LNHDA and CDR2 SQIVND come from the germline V gene (reference sequence). The CDR3 DNA reads as TGTGCCAGTAGTCGGCACAGGGGCGAAAAACTGTTTTTT. Translation gives CASSRHRGEKLFF.

The chain couples TRBV7-9 to TRBJ2-5; D may be TRBD1 or TRBD2 (5 bases each). The CDR3 is 16 amino acids. Trimming cost V 5 bases and J 5 bases, with 21 bases left between them. The germline V gene encodes CDR1 SEHNR and CDR2 FQNEAQ (reference sequence). The CDR3, as DNA: TGTGCCAGCAGCCCTATCCGGGACGGGGCGGAGGAGACCCAGTACTTC. Protein sequence: CASSPIRDGAEETQYF.

This clonotype counts as medium-sized. The chain couples TRBV24-1 to TRBJ2-5; TRBD2 aligns across 10 bases. This CDR3 comprises 15 residues. Looked up from germline, CDR1 is KGHDR and CDR2 is SFDVKD. V lost 5 bases, J lost 4 bases, and 6 bases stayed unmatched. The CDR3 coding sequence is TGTGCCACCAGTGCACTAGCGGGGAGGGGAGAGACCCAGTACTTC. The encoded protein is CATSALAGRGETQYF.

V is TRBV2 and J is TRBJ2-4; D might be TRBD1 (7 bases). Gene TRBJ2-5 matches the end of the DNA better, so the J call may be wrong. CDR3 length equals 15 residues. Germline V gene lookup returns CDR1 SNHLY and CDR2 FYNNEI. CDR3 bases: TGTGCCAGCAGCGGCGGGACAGCCGGTTTAAAGACCCAGTACTTC. This gives the protein CASSGGTAGLKTQYF.

This clonotype was recorded a few times. The chain recombines TRBV15 with TRBJ2-1, with D perhaps TRBD1 or TRBD2 (6 bases each). V dropped 0 bases and J dropped 9 bases, with 12 bases sitting between them. The CDR3 extends over 14 amino acids. Germline V gives CDR1 LNHNV, CDR2 YYDKDF (reference sequence). The CDR3 reads CATSRDRGGGEQFF. The CDR3 nucleotides read TGTGCCACCAGCAGAGATCGAGGGGGAGGTGAGCAGTTCTTC.

J is TRBJ2-3 and V is TRBV7-4, with a tentative D call TRBD1 (5 bases). The end of the DNA aligns better with TRBJ2-5, so the J call may be wrong. Germline loops: CDR1 SGHVT, CDR2 SQSDAQ. CDR3 length equals 13 residues. CDR3 protein: CASSLGQMETQYF. CDR3 DNA: TGTGCCAGCAGCTTAGGACAGATGGAGACCCAGTACTTC.

Only a few counts were recorded for this clonotype. This chain links TRBV19 with TRBJ2-1; 7 bases align to TRBD2. The DNA end is a closer match to TRBJ2-7, so the J assignment may be wrong. The CDR3 has 16 residues. Germline-derived CDR1 and CDR2 are LNHDA and SQIVND (reference sequence). The DNA of the CDR3 is TGTGCCAGTAGCCCTTACAGCGGGAACCCCACCTACGAGCAGTACTTC. Its translation is CASSPYSGNPTYEQYF.

This clonotype was picked up many times. This chain connects TRBV5-5 to TRBJ2-7, with D perhaps TRBD1 (6 bases). This CDR3 spans 14 amino acids. Trimming stripped 3 bases from V and 3 bases from J, with 13 bases between. Germline values: CDR1 SGHKS, CDR2 YYEKEE (reference sequence). The CDR3 DNA sequence: TGTGCCAGCAGCTCACCATTACAGGGCTACGAGCAGTACTTC. This codes for CASSSPLQGYEQYF.

The V call is TRBV7-2, the J call TRBJ2-7; 10 bases align to TRBD2. This CDR3 region has 15 residues. Germline CDR1 and CDR2: SGHTA and FQGNSA. V lost 5 bases, J lost 1 base, and 5 bases stayed unmatched. For the CDR3, the DNA is TGTGCCAGCAGCCAGCAAGCGGGAGGGTCCTACGAGCAGTACTTC. Translated, it gives CASSQQAGGSYEQYF.